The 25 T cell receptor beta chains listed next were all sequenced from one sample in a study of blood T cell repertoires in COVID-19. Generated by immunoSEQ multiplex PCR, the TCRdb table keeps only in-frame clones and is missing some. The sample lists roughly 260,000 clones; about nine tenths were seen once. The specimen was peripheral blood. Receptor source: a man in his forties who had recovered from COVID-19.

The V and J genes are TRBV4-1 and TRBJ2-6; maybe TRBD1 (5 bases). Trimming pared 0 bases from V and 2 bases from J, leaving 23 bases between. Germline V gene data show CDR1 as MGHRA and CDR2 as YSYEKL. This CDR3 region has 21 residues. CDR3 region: CASSQDRIRQFVQTGANVLTF. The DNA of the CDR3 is TGCGCCAGCAGCCAAGACCGAATCCGACAGTTCGTACAGACTGGGGCCAACGTCCTGACTTTC.

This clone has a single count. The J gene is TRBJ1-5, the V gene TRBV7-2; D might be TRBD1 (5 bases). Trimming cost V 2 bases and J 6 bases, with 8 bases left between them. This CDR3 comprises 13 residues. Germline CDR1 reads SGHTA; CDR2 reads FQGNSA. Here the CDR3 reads CASSLSRAQPQHF. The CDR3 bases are TGTGCCAGCAGCTTATCCAGGGCTCAGCCCCAGCATTTT. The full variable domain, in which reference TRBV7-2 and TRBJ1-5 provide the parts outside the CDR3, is GAGVSQSPSNKVTEKGKDVELRCDPISGHTALYWYRQSLGQGLEFLIYFQGNSAPDKSGLPSDRFSAERTGGSVSTLTIQRTQQEDSAVYLCASSLSRAQPQHFGDGTRLSIL.

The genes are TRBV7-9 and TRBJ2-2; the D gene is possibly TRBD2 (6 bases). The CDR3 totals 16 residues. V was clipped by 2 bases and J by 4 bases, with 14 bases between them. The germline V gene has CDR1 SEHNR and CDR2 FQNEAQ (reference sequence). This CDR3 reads CASSLSETRRTGELFF. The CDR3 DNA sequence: TGTGCCAGCAGCTTATCGGAGACTAGGCGCACCGGGGAGCTGTTTTTT. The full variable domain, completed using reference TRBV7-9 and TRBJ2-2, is DTGVSQNPRHKITKRGQNVTFRCDPISEHNRLYWYRQTLGQGPEFLTYFQNEAQLEKSRLLSDRFSAERPKGSFSTLEIQRTEQGDSAMYLCASSLSETRRTGELFFGEGSRLTVL.

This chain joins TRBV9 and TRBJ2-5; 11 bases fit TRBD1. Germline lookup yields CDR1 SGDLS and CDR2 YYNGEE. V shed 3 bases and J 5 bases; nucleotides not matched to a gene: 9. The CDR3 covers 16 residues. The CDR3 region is CASSEARTGGTETQYF. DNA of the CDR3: TGTGCCAGCAGCGAGGCGAGGACAGGGGGCACGGAGACCCAGTACTTC.

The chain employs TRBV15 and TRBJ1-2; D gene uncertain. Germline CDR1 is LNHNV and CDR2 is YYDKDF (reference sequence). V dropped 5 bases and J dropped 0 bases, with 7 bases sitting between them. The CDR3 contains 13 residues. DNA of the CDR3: TGTGCCACCAGCCTTTCTGCTAACTATGGCTACACCTTC. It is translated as CATSLSANYGYTF.

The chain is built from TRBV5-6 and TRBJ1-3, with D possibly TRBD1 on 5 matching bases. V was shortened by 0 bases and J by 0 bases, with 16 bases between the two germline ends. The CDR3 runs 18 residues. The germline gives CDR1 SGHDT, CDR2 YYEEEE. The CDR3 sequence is CASSLGWTPNLSGNTIYF. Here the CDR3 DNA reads TGTGCCAGCAGCTTGGGTTGGACACCTAACCTCTCTGGAAACACCATATATTTT. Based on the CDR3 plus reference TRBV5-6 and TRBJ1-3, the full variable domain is DAGVTQSPTHLIKTRGQQVTLRCSPKSGHDTVSWYQQALGQGPQFIFQYYEEEERQRGNFPDRFSGHQFPNYSSELNVNALLLGDSALYLCASSLGWTPNLSGNTIYFGEGSWLTVV.

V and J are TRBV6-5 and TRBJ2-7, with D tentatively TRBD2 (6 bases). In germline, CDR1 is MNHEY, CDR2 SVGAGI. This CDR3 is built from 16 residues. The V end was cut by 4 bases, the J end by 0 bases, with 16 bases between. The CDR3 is CASSSLSSGGSYEQYF. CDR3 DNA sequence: TGTGCCAGCAGTTCCTTATCGTCCGGGGGCTCCTACGAGCAGTACTTC.

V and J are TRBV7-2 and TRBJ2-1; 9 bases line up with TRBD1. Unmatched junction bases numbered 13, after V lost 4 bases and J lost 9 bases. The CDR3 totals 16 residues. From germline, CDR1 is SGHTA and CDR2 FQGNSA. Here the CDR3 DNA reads TGTGCCAGCAGCTCAGGGACAGGGCGTTGGTTGGGTGAGCAGTTCTTC. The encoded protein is CASSSGTGRWLGEQFF.

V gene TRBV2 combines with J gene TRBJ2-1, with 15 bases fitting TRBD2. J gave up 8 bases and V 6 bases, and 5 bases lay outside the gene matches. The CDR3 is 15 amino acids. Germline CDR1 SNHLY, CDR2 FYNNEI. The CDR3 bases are TGTGCCAGCAGCACACGGACTAGCGGGAGGGATGAGCAGTTCTTC. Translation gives CASSTRTSGRDEQFF. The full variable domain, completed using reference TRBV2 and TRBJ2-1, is EPEVTQTPSHQVTQMGQEVILRCVPISNHLYFYWYRQILGQKVEFLVSFYNNEISEKSEIFDDQFSVERPDGSNFTLKIRSTKLEDSAMYFCASSTRTSGRDEQFFGPGTRLTVL.

CDR3 DNA: TGTGCCAGCAGTTTCACAGGGGACACTGAAGCTTTCTTT. Protein: CASSFTGDTEAFF. The chain joins TRBV7-2 to TRBJ1-1; 7 bases map to TRBD1. V was pared by 6 bases and J by 3 bases, with 4 bases of the junction left unmatched. In germline, CDR1 is SGHTA, CDR2 FQGNSA. This CDR3 spans 13 amino acids.

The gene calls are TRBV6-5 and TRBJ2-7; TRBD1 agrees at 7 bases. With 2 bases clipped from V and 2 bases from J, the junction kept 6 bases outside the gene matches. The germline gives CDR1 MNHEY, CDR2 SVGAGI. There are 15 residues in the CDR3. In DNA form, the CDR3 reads TGTGCCAGCAGTTACGGTGGACAGGCCCCCTACGAGCAGTACTTC. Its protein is CASSYGGQAPYEQYF.

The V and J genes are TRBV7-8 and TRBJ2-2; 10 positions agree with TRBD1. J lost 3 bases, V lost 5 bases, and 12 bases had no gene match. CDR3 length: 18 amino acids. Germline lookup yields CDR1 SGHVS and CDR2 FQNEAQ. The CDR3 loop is CASSLRDRGPSDTGELFF. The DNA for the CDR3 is TGTGCCAGCAGCCTCCGGGACAGGGGACCTTCGGACACCGGGGAGCTGTTTTTT.

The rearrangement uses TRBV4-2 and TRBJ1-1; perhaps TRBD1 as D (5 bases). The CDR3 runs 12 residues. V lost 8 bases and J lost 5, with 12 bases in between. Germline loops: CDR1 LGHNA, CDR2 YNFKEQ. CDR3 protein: CASCGGGTEAFF. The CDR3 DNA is TGTGCCAGCTGCGGGGGAGGAACTGAAGCTTTCTTT.

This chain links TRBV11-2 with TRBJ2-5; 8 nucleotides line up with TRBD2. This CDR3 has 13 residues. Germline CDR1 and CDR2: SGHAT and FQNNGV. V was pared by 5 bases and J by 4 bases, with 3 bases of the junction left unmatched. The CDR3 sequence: CASSPGGGETQYF. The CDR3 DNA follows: TGTGCCAGCAGCCCCGGGGGGGGAGAGACCCAGTACTTC.

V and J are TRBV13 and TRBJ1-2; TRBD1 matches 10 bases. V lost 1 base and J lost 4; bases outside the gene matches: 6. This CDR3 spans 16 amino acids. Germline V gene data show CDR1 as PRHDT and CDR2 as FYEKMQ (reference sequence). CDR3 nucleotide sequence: TGTGCCAGCAGCTTAGTATCCGGACAGGGGGGCTATGGCTACACCTTC. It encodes CASSLVSGQGGYGYTF.

DNA for the CDR3: TGTGCCAGTCGAGGAGCCGGGACAGGGACCTACGAGCAGTACTTC. Translated, it gives CASRGAGTGTYEQYF. V usage is TRBV19 and J usage is TRBJ2-7, with TRBD1 identical over 9 bases. The V gene's germline CDR1 is LNHDA and CDR2 SQIVND (reference sequence). The CDR3 is made up of 15 amino acids. Trimming cost V 8 bases and J 2 bases; bases outside gene matches: 10. Supplemented by reference TRBV19 and TRBJ2-7, the full variable domain reads DGGITQSPKYLFRKEGQNVTLSCEQNLNHDAMYWYRQDPGQGLRLIYYSQIVNDFQKGDIAEGYSVSREKKESFPLTVTSAQKNPTAFYLCASRGAGTGTYEQYFGPGTRLTVT.

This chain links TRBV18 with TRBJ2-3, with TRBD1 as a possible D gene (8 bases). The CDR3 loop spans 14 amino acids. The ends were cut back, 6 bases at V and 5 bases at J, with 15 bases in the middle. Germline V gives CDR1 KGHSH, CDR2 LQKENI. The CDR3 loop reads CASSPGGGGDTQYF. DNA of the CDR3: TGTGCCAGCTCCCCAGGGGGCGGGGGAGATACGCAGTATTTT.

The CDR3 sequence: CASSYSATGRRSYEQYF. As DNA, the CDR3 is TGTGCCAGCAGTTACTCAGCGACAGGGCGCCGCTCCTACGAGCAGTACTTC. The chain couples TRBV6-2 or TRBV6-3 to TRBJ2-7, with TRBD1 matching 7 bases. Germline assignment: CDR1 MNHEY and CDR2 SVGEGT. This CDR3 is 17 amino acids long. V gave up 0 bases and J gave up 0 bases; unmatched junction bases: 8.

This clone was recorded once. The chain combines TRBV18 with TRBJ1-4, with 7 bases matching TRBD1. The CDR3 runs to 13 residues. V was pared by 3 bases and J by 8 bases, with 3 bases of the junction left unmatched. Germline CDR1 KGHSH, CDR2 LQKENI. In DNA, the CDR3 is TGTGCCAGCTCACCGCGGACAGGCGAAAAACTGTTTTTT. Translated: CASSPRTGEKLFF. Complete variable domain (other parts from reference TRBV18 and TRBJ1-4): NAGVMQNPRHLVRRRGQEARLRCSPMKGHSHVYWYRQLPEEGLKFMVYLQKENIIDESGMPKERFSAEFPKEGPSILRIQQVVRGDSAAYFCASSPRTGEKLFFGSGTQLSVL.

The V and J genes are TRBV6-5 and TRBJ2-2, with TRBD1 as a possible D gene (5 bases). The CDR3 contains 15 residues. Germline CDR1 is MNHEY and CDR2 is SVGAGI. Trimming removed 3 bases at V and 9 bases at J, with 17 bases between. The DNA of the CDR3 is TGTGCCAGCAGTTATAGAGACAGACCCGCTAGGGAGCTGTTTTTT. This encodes CASSYRDRPARELFF.

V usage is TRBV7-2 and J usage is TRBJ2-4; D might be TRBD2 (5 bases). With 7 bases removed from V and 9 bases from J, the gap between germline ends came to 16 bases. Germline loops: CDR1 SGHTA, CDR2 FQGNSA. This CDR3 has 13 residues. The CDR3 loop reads CASTPGGSSIQYF. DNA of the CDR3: TGTGCCAGCACCCCCGGCGGGTCGAGCATTCAGTACTTC.

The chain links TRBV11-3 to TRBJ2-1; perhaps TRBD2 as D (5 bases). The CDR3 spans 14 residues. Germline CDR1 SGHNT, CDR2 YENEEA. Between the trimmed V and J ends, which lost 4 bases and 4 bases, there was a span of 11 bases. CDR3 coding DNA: TGTGCCAGCAGCTCCCGGACGGGGTACAATGAGCAGTTCTTC. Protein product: CASSSRTGYNEQFF.

CDR3 sequence (DNA): TGTGCCAGCAGCACGGGACTAGCGGGAGTGGAGACCCAGTACTTC. Amino acid sequence: CASSTGLAGVETQYF. V and J are TRBV7-9 and TRBJ2-5; 14 bases agree with TRBD2. CDR1 is SEHNR and CDR2 is FQNEAQ in the germline V gene (reference sequence). CDR3 length: 15 residues. V shed 5 bases and J 5 bases; nucleotides not matched to a gene: 4.

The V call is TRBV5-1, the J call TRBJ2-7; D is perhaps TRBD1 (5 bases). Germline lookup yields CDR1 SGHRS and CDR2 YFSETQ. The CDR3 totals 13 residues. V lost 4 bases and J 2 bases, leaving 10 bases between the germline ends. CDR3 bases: TGCGCCAGCAGCGTGACAGTTACCTACGAGCAGTACTTC. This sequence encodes CASSVTVTYEQYF.

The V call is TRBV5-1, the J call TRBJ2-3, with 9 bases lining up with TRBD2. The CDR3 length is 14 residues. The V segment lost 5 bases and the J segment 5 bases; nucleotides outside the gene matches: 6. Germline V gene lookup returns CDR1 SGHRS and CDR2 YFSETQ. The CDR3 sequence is CASSEREAKDTQYF. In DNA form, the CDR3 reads TGCGCCAGCAGTGAGCGGGAGGCTAAAGATACGCAGTATTTT.